The entry below describes one T cell receptor (beta chain). The antigen is unknown. Per the germline V gene, CDR1 is ENHRY and CDR2 is SYGVKD. CDR3 length equals 15 residues. Trimming took 5 bases from V and 5 from J; bases not matched to a gene: 10. TCR beta CDR3 region amplification was performed from RNA transcripts. Carried out on the TCR CDR3, a first-round RT-PCR used the HTBI primer set. TCRdb reanalysed the multiplex PCR reads using MiXCR and keeps one entry per CDR3 protein. The sample carries just over 550,000 distinct CDR3 sequences, about half recorded once. This sample stems from a study of T cells in Graves' hyperthyroidism and ophthalmopathy. The study's findings and limits: In validation, the model predicted ophthalmopathy. These predictions came a median roughly six months before onset. Peripheral blood also featured most of the thyroid clonotypes expanded above 0.001.

The hyperthyroidism patients had all been newly diagnosed, and their disease duration was under 2 months. Their ages ranged from 18 to 65 years. The diagnoses drew upon clinical symptoms, serum thyroxine and TRAb, thyroid ultrasound and orbital computed tomography. The receptor's source is a woman younger than 35 with Graves' hyperthyroidism. The sequenced material came from peripheral blood or thyroid tissue (not recorded which). This chain uses TRBV10-3 with TRBJ2-5; 8 bases agree with TRBD1. CDR3 sequence: CAISPRTGIVETQYF. CDR3 DNA: TGTGCCATCAGTCCCCGGACAGGGATCGTGGAGACCCAGTACTTC.